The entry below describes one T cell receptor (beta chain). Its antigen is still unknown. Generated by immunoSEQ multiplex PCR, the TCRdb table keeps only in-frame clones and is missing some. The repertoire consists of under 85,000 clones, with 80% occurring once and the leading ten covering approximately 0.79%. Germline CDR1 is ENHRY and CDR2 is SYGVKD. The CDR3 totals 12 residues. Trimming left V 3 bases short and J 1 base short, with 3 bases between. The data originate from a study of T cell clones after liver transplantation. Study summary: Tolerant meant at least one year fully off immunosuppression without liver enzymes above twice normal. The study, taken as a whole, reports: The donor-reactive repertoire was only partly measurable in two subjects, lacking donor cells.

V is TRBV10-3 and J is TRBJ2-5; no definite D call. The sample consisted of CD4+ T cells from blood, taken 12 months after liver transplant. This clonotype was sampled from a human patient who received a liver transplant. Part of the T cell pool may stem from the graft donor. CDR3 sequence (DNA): TGTGCCATCAGTGAATCCCAAGAGACCCAGTACTTC. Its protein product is CAISESQETQYF.